The T cell receptor beta chain under discussion was sequenced for a study of blood T cells in healthy people across ages. The overall study: There was about one barcoded beta molecule captured by template switching per two T cells.

The CDR3 contains 14 residues. Germline assignment: CDR1 SQVTM and CDR2 ANQGSEA. Trimming left V 2 bases short and J 1 base short, with 11 bases between. This clonotype was seen more than once but under ten times. The antigen is unknown. It was with a sample-barcoded 5' primer and a J-beta primer mix that a second PCR of about 6 to 12 cycles was run. A template-switch adaptor with 12 random nucleotides tagged each cDNA molecule. TCRdb recomputed calls from the 5' RACE reads with MiXCR, one row per CDR3 protein. Here the sample spans about a million distinct CDR3 sequences, around 48% being singletons. Findings and limits, study-wide: Because sorting was not performed, PBMCs prevented conclusive naive versus antigen-experienced comparison.

This clonotype was obtained from a man aged 25 to 40 in good health. The rearrangement uses TRBV29-1 and TRBJ1-2; no clear D gene. The sample comprised blood. The CDR3 DNA follows: TGCAGCGTTGAACAGGCCCCGGATAACTATGGCTACACCTTC. It specifies CSVEQAPDNYGYTF. The full variable domain, its missing parts supplied by reference TRBV29-1 and TRBJ1-2, is SAVISQKPSRDICQRGTSLTIQCQVDSQVTMMFWYRQQPGQSLTLIATANQGSEATYESGFVIDKFPISRPNLTFSTLTVSNMSPEDSSIYLCSVEQAPDNYGYTFGSGTRLTVV.